This TCR beta chain was profiled in a study of molecular identifiers for immune sequencing clone quantification (dated by TCRdb to 2016 to 2019). With regard to the full study: For a replicate experiment, RNA from around 20,000 or 99,000 naive CD8 T cells was divided into five aliquots, of which four were sequenced. CD8 T cells were used in a methods study to benchmark molecular-identifier clustering-based TCR repertoire sequencing (MIDCIRS) and TCR RNA copy counting.

Libraries of naive CD8 T cells were built from anywhere between about 19,000 and 1,100,000 sorted cells, with 10%, 30% or 50% of the purified RNA used. Naive CD8 T cells, defined as CD8+CD4-CCR7+CD45RA+, were FACS-sorted into RLT Plus buffer on a BD FACSAria II. Detection sensitivity was tested by spiking Jurkat RNA equal to around 11 TCR copies' worth into samples containing 20,000-1,000,000 naive CD8 T cells. CD8 T cells were enriched with RosetteSep CD8+ T Cell Enrichment Cocktail and Ficoll-Paque, followed by ACK red cell lysis. General findings and caveats noted by the study authors: The sizes of highly expanded clones could end up underestimated when identical TCR molecules share a barcode. Modeling estimated about three recovered TCR RNA copies per cell, compared with about 9.8 by digital PCR, which implies approximately 30% capture efficiency. In CMV-specific effector cells, clones with more than 20 RNA copies contained over 98% of molecules, whereas in naive cells such clones contained under 1% of molecules. Naive libraries contained spiked-in Jurkat TCR RNA (around eleven copies' worth), which is not part of the donor repertoire. Even against a background of 850,000 to 1,000,000 naive CD8 T cells, spiked-in Jurkat TCR RNA amounting to a single cell's worth was reported to be detectable. When barcode sub-clustering was not used, chimeric consensus sequences inflated TCR diversity, with chimeras reaching as high as 47%.

This clonotype was seen at least ten times. Its target antigen remains unknown. Per-base quality was not reported, and no clone a single base away is much larger than it. The library was produced with PCR. Sequencer: NextSeq 500. Bulk TCR libraries were generated as previously described, with the TCR primers listed in Table S5 used. Purification of total RNA was performed with the Qiagen AllPrep DNA/RNA kit. Before any analysis, reads coming from multiple sequencing runs of the same library were combined into one pool. On the study's bioinformatics: Only reads with exact TCR constant sequence were kept, trimmed to 150 nt, and grouped by their 12-nt molecular barcodes. Within each barcode group, reads were sub-clustered at a 15% Levenshtein threshold, and quality-weighted consensus sequences were built per RNA molecule. Non-functional sequences were removed, as were lower-count sequences one edit away from another. Based on a fit of two negative binomial distributions, barcode sub-clusters having less than 20% of the maximum read count were discarded. TCRdb reran the public reads through fastp at Q25 and MiXCR, keeping productive beta chains. Rows are combined by CDR3 protein, so each entry shows the most common genes and DNA. TCRdb, not the authors, supplied the V and J calls. This sample is represented by around 470,000 distinct CDR3 sequences; roughly 25% of them were singletons. Roughly 0.77% of the sample comes from the top ten.

This sequence was found in a human donor in good health. Some libraries in this study had Jurkat cell RNA spiked in. The sequencing input was naive CD8+ T cells from blood, with Jurkat cell RNA spiked in. Per the publication, the cell subset or site label means: FACS-sorted CD8+CD4-CCR7+CD45RA+ naive T cells.

The CDR3 region: CASSPLRGNYEQYF. Here is the DNA: TGTGCCAGCAGCCCTCTAAGGGGTAACTACGAGCAGTACTTC. The sequence links TRBV7-2 to TRBJ2-7, with TRBD1 tentatively as D gene (5 bases match). A distance of 14 bases separates the germline ends of V and J, which lose 5 bases and 3 bases respectively. According to the germline V gene, CDR1 reads SGHTA and CDR2 reads FQGNSA. The CDR3 holds 14 amino acids from the cysteine to the phenylalanine. The kept DNA is CDR3 alone, 42 bases in frame from the first base.